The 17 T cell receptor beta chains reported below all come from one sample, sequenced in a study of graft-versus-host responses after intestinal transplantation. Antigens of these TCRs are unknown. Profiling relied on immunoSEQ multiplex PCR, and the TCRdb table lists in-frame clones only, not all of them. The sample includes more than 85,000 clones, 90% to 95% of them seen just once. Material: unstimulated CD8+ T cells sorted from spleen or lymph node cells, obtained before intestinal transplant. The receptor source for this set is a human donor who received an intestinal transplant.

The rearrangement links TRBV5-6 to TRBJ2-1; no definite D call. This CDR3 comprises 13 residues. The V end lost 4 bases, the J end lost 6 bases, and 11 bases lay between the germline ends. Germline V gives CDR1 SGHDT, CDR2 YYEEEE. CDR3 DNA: TGTGCCAGCAGCGTAAAATCCCCCAATGAGCAGTTCTTC. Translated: CASSVKSPNEQFF.

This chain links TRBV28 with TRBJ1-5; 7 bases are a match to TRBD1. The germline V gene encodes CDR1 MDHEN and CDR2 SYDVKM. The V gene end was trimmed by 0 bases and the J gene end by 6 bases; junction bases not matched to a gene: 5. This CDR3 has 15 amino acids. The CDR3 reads CASSLWTGQGQPQHF. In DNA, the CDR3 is TGTGCCAGCAGTTTATGGACAGGGCAGGGTCAGCCCCAGCATTTT.

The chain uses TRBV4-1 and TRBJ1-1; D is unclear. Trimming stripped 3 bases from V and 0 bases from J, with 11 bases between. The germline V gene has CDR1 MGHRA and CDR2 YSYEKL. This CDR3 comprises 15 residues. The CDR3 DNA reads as TGCGCCAGCAGCCATCGAACCGACATGAACACTGAAGCTTTCTTT. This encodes CASSHRTDMNTEAFF.

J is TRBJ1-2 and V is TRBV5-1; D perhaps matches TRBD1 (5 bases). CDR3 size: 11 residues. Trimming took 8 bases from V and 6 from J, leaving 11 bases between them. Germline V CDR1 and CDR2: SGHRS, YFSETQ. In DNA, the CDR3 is TGCGCCAGTGATGAAGGGGATGGCTACACCTTC. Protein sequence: CASDEGDGYTF.

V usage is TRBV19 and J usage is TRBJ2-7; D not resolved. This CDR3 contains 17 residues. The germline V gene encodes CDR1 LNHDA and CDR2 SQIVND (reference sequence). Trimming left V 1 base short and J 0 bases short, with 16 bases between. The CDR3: CASSIVVSFEDSYEQYF. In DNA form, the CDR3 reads TGTGCCAGTAGTATAGTCGTCTCCTTCGAGGACTCCTACGAGCAGTACTTC. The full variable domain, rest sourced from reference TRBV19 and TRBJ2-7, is DGGITQSPKYLFRKEGQNVTLSCEQNLNHDAMYWYRQDPGQGLRLIYYSQIVNDFQKGDIAEGYSVSREKKESFPLTVTSAQKNPTAFYLCASSIVVSFEDSYEQYFGPGTRLTVT.

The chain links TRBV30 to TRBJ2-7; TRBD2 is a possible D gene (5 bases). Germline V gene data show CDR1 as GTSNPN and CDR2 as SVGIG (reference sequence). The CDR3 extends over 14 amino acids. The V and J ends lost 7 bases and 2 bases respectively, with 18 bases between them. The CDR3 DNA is TGTGCCTATGGTCCGGACTGGAGGACCTACGAGCAGTACTTC. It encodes CAYGPDWRTYEQYF.

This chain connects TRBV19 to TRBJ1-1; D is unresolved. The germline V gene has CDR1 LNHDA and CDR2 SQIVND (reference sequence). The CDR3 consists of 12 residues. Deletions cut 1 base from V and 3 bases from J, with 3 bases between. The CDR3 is CASSIGYTEAFF. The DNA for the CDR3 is TGTGCCAGTAGTATAGGGTACACTGAAGCTTTCTTT.

The CDR3 is CASSPLRTSTDTQYF. In DNA form, the CDR3 reads TGTGCCAGCAGCCCATTGAGAACTAGCACAGATACGCAGTATTTT. The chain carries TRBV9 and TRBJ2-3, with no clear D. Per germline, CDR1 SGDLS and CDR2 YYNGEE. CDR3 length: 15 residues. Trimming removed 4 bases at V and 0 bases at J, with 12 bases between.

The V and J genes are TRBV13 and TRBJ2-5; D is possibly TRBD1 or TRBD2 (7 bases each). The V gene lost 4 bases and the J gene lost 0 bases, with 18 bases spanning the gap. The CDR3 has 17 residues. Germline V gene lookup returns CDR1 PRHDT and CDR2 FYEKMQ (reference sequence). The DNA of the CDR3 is TGTGCCAGCAGCTCAGGGGGGGGCGGGGGATACCAAGAGACCCAGTACTTC. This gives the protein CASSSGGGGGYQETQYF. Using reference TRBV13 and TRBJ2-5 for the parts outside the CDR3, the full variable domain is AAGVIQSPRHLIKEKRETATLKCYPIPRHDTVYWYQQGPGQDPQFLISFYEKMQSDKGSIPDRFSAQQFSDYHSELNMSSLELGDSALYFCASSSGGGGGYQETQYFGPGTRLLVL.

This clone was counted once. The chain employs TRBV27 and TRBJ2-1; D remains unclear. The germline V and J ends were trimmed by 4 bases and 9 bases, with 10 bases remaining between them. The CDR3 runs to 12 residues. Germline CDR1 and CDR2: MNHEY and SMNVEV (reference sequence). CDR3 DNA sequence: TGTGCCAGCAGTTCCCGAAACGGTGAGCAGTTCTTC. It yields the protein CASSSRNGEQFF.

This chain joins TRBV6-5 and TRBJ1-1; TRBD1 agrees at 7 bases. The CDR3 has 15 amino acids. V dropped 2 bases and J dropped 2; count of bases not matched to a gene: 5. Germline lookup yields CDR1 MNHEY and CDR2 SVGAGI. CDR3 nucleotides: TGTGCCAGCAGTTACGAGAGGGGGCTCAACACTGAAGCTTTCTTT. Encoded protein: CASSYERGLNTEAFF.

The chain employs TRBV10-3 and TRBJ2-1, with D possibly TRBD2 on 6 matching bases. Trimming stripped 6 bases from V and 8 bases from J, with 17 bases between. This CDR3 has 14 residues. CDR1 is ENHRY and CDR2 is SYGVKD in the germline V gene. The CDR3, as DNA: TGTGCCATCAGGGGGGGACCAGGGACCGATGAGCAGTTCTTC. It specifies CAIRGGPGTDEQFF.

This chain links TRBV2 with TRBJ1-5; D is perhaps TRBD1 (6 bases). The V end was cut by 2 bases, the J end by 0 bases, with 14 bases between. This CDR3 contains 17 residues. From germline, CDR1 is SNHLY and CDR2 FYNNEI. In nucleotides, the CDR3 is TGTGCCAGCAGTGAACCCACGGACAGATATAGCAATCAGCCCCAGCATTTT. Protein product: CASSEPTDRYSNQPQHF.

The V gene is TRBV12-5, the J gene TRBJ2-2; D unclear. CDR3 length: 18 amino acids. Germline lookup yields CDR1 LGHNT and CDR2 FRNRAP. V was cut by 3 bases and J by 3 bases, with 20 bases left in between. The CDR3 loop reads CASGFLLGPPTDTGELFF. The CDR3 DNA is TGTGCTAGTGGTTTTTTACTCGGACCCCCGACTGACACCGGGGAGCTGTTTTTT.

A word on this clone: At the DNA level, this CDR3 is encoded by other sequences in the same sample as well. CDR3 protein: CSVYSGLDQETQYF. CDR3 nucleotide sequence: TGCAGCGTTTACTCGGGACTAGATCAAGAGACCCAGTACTTC. This chain joins TRBV29-1 and TRBJ2-5; TRBD2 matches 8 bases. V was pared by 5 bases and J by 2 bases, with 7 bases of the junction left unmatched. This CDR3 region has 14 residues. CDR1 and CDR2 from the germline V gene are SQVTM and ANQGSEA. Variable domain in full (rest from reference TRBV29-1 and TRBJ2-5): SAVISQKPSRDICQRGTSLTIQCQVDSQVTMMFWYRQQPGQSLTLIATANQGSEATYESGFVIDKFPISRPNLTFSTLTVSNMSPEDSSIYLCSVYSGLDQETQYFGPGTRLLVL.

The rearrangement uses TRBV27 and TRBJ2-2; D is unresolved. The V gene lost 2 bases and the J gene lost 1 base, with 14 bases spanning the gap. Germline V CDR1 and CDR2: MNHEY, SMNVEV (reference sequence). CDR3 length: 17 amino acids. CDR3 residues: CASSLLKVSGNTGELFF. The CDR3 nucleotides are TGTGCCAGCAGTTTACTTAAAGTGTCAGGGAACACCGGGGAGCTGTTTTTT.

The CDR3 DNA is TGTGCCAGCGGCCCCCGACAGGGCGCCTACGAGCAGTACTTC. Protein: CASGPRQGAYEQYF. J is TRBJ2-7 and V is TRBV9; 7 nucleotides match TRBD1. V trimming: 7 bases; J trimming: 2 bases; junction bases outside the gene matches: 9. Germline V gives CDR1 SGDLS, CDR2 YYNGEE. The CDR3 spans 14 residues. The complete variable domain, with remaining parts taken from reference TRBV9 and TRBJ2-7, reads DSGVTQTPKHLITATGQRVTLRCSPRSGDLSVYWYQQSLDQGLQFLIQYYNGEERAKGNILERFSAQQFPDLHSELNLSSLELGDSALYFCASGPRQGAYEQYFGPGTRLTVT.